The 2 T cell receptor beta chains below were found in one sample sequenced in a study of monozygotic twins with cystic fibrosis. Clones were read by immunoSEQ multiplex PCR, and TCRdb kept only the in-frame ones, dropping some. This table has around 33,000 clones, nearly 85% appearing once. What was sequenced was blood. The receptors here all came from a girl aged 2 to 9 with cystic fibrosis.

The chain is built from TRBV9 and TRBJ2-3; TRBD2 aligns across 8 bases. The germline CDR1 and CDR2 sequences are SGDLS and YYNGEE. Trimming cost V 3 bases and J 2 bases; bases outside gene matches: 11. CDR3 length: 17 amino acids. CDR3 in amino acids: CASSANPGGRVTDTQYF. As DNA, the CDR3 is TGTGCCAGCAGCGCAAACCCGGGGGGGCGGGTCACAGATACGCAGTATTTT. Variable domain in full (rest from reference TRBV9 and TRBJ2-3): DSGVTQTPKHLITATGQRVTLRCSPRSGDLSVYWYQQSLDQGLQFLIQYYNGEERAKGNILERFSAQQFPDLHSELNLSSLELGDSALYFCASSANPGGRVTDTQYFGPGTRLTVL.

CDR3 in DNA: TGTGCCTGGAAAACAGGGGGCTGGAACAACTATGGCTACACCTTC. This translates into CAWKTGGWNNYGYTF. The chain recombines TRBV30 with TRBJ1-2; 9 bases line up with TRBD1. Per the germline V gene, CDR1 is GTSNPN and CDR2 is SVGIG (reference sequence). This CDR3 contains 15 residues. Trimming at V came to 4 bases and at J to 2 bases, leaving 8 bases not matched to a gene.